One and the same sample provided the 30 T cell receptor beta chains below, sequenced in a study of PD-1 blockade in classical Hodgkin lymphoma. Each patient experienced a relapse that followed autologous stem cell transplantation, and brentuximab vedotin exposure varied. The method was immunoSEQ multiplex PCR; TCRdb's version includes in-frame clones alone and lacks a portion of them. The sample records approximately 13,000 clones, approximately 90% being singletons. The starting material was peripheral blood mononuclear cells (PBMCs), obtained at baseline. The receptors derive from a human donor with classical Hodgkin lymphoma.

This sequence joins TRBV10-1 and TRBJ2-1; possible D gene TRBD2, 6 bases. CDR1 is WNHNN, CDR2 SYGVQD, per germline (reference sequence). The length of the CDR3 is 15 residues. With 6 bases removed from V and 0 bases from J, the gap between germline ends came to 12 bases. The CDR3 DNA sequence: TGCGCCAGCAGCTCCGCGGGGTCCTCCTACAATGAGCAGTTCTTC. The encoded protein is CASSSAGSSYNEQFF.

The rearrangement uses TRBV6-4 and TRBJ2-6, with 12 bases fitting TRBD1. From germline, CDR1 is MRHNA and CDR2 SNTAGT. The CDR3 covers 17 residues. V shed 6 bases and J 4 bases; nucleotides not matched to a gene: 7. CDR3 region: CASSSGTGGDGANVLTF. The CDR3 bases are TGTGCCAGCAGCTCCGGGACAGGGGGCGACGGGGCCAACGTCCTGACTTTC.

The sample holds a few counts of this clone. V is TRBV6-4 and J is TRBJ2-3; 9 bases align to TRBD2. V trimming: 2 bases; J trimming: 4 bases; junction bases outside the gene matches: 1. The V gene's germline CDR1 is MRHNA and CDR2 SNTAGT. The CDR3 sequence is 14 residues long. Here the CDR3 reads CASSDSGGPDTQYF. CDR3 coding DNA: TGTGCCAGCAGTGACAGCGGGGGGCCAGATACGCAGTATTTT.

The chain has TRBV5-8 and TRBJ2-7; the match to TRBD1 covers 12 bases. Germline values: CDR1 SGHTS, CDR2 YDEGEE. This CDR3 spans 14 amino acids. V lost 5 bases to trimming and J lost 6 bases; unmatched junction nucleotides: 6. The CDR3 reads CASSGGTGGGEQYF. The CDR3, as DNA: TGTGCCAGCAGTGGGGGGACAGGGGGCGGCGAGCAGTACTTC.

Here the CDR3 DNA reads TGTGGCCTGGAGTCCCCCAGCCAGGCCAAAAACATTCAGTACTTC. Amino acid sequence: CGLESPSQAKNIQYF. V and J are TRBV30 and TRBJ2-4, with D unclear. The CDR3 spans 15 residues. Germline CDR1 is GTSNPN and CDR2 is SVGIG (reference sequence).

The V call is TRBV6-5, the J call TRBJ2-7; D ambiguous. The CDR3 is 14 amino acids. Germline lookup yields CDR1 MNHEY and CDR2 SVGAGI. V lost 2 bases to trimming and J lost 0 bases, with 8 bases between them. The chain's CDR3 is CASSYQQRSYEQYF. The CDR3 region has the DNA TGTGCCAGCAGTTACCAACAGCGCTCCTACGAGCAGTACTTC.

This rearrangement joins TRBV5-1 to TRBJ2-3, with 7 bases matching TRBD2. Germline V gene sequence: CDR1 SGHRS, CDR2 YFSETQ. The CDR3 is 18 residues long. With V trimmed by 4 bases and J by 0 bases, 14 bases remained unmatched. CDR3 coding DNA: TGCGCCAGCAGCAACGCGGGGGTTAGAGGGGCTAGCACAGATACGCAGTATTTT. It codes for CASSNAGVRGASTDTQYF.

V and J are TRBV19 and TRBJ1-2; D unclear. There are 16 residues in the CDR3. Trimming shortened V by 2 bases and J by 6 bases, and 19 bases separated the two germline ends. Germline CDR1 and CDR2: LNHDA and SQIVND (reference sequence). The chain's CDR3 is CASSISHDRAAHGYTF. As DNA, the CDR3 is TGTGCCAGTAGTATAAGTCATGACCGGGCGGCCCATGGCTACACCTTC.

This clone ranks as medium-sized. The chain employs TRBV6-4 and TRBJ2-2; D gene unclear. Germline CDR1 MRHNA, CDR2 SNTAGT. V dropped 3 bases and J dropped 1 base, with 3 bases sitting between them. The CDR3 has 13 residues. CDR3 sequence reads: CASSEGNTGELFF. The CDR3 nucleotides are TGTGCCAGCAGTGAAGGGAACACCGGGGAGCTGTTTTTT.

The chain is built from TRBV7-9 and TRBJ2-7, with 11 bases lining up with TRBD2. Looked up from germline, CDR1 is SEHNR and CDR2 is FQNEAQ (reference sequence). The CDR3 runs 14 residues. V lost 8 bases to trimming and J lost 6 bases; unmatched junction nucleotides: 9. CDR3 residues: CASGKTGTSGEQYF. The CDR3 coding sequence is TGTGCCAGCGGGAAAACCGGGACTAGCGGCGAGCAGTACTTC.

V gene TRBV19 combines with J gene TRBJ2-2, with 12 bases lining up with TRBD1. V gave up 4 bases and J gave up 2 bases; unmatched junction bases: 8. The CDR3 is 18 residues long. The germline gives CDR1 LNHDA, CDR2 SQIVND (reference sequence). The CDR3 bases are TGTGCCAGTAGTAAATCCGGGACAGGGGGCCTTAACACCGGGGAGCTGTTTTTT. It translates to CASSKSGTGGLNTGELFF.

This chain joins TRBV4-1 and TRBJ2-7, with TRBD1 matching over 7 bases. Unmatched junction bases numbered 8, after V lost 4 bases and J lost 5 bases. Germline V gene lookup returns CDR1 MGHRA and CDR2 YSYEKL. CDR3 size: 14 residues. CDR3 region: CASSPIDRVHEQYF. For the CDR3, the DNA is TGCGCCAGCAGCCCTATTGACAGGGTCCACGAGCAGTACTTC.

V and J are TRBV1 and TRBJ2-7; no DNA check was done on the table's D call, TRBD2. TRBV1 is labeled a pseudogene. The CDR3 has 16 residues. The CDR3 here is CTSSQWASGRSYEQYF. Here the CDR3 DNA reads TGCACCAGCAGCCAGTGGGCTAGCGGTCGCTCCTACGAGCAGTACTTC.

This chain links TRBV18 with TRBJ1-2; D not certain. CDR1 KGHSH and CDR2 LQKENI come from the germline V gene. V lost 5 bases to trimming and J lost 1 base, with 14 bases between them. The CDR3 contains 15 residues. The CDR3 region has the DNA TGTGCCAGCTCATTCTGGCTAGAACGTAACTATGGCTACACCTTC. Protein: CASSFWLERNYGYTF.

The rearrangement uses TRBV6-4 and TRBJ2-3; TRBD2 agrees at 15 bases. The germline gives CDR1 MRHNA, CDR2 SNTAGT. V lost 4 bases and J lost 2; bases outside the gene matches: 7. The CDR3 runs 18 residues. CDR3 amino acids: CASSASGTSGRTTDTQYF. CDR3 nucleotides: TGTGCCAGCAGTGCCTCCGGGACTAGCGGGAGGACCACAGATACGCAGTATTTT.

This chain uses TRBV27 with TRBJ2-3; tentative D call: TRBD2 (6 bases). Trimming removed 5 bases from V and 1 base from J, with 13 bases in between. The germline CDR1 and CDR2 sequences are MNHEY and SMNVEV (reference sequence). The CDR3 covers 15 residues. The CDR3 sequence: CASSPPSVGTDTQYF. The CDR3, as DNA: TGTGCCAGCAGTCCCCCTAGCGTAGGCACAGATACGCAGTATTTT.

This chain uses TRBV5-1 with TRBJ2-5; TRBD2 matches 7 bases. The J segment lost 2 bases and the V segment lost 7 bases, leaving 2 bases of the junction unmatched. Germline values: CDR1 SGHRS, CDR2 YFSETQ. The CDR3 totals 12 residues. Written as DNA, the CDR3 is TGCGCCAGCGGGGAGGGACAAGAGACCCAGTACTTC. Its translation: CASGEGQETQYF.

The CDR3 region is CASLSQGGSTQYF. Written as DNA, the CDR3 is TGTGCCAGTTTATCCCAGGGGGGTAGTACGCAGTATTTT. V is TRBV19 and J is TRBJ2-3; TRBD1 might be the D (7 bases). Trimming left V 8 bases short and J 8 bases short, with 17 bases between. Germline values: CDR1 LNHDA, CDR2 SQIVND (reference sequence). The CDR3 covers 13 residues.

V gene TRBV11-1 combines with J gene TRBJ2-1, with 9 nucleotides matching TRBD1. CDR3 length: 15 amino acids. CDR1 and CDR2 (germline): SGHAT, FQDESV (reference sequence). J gave up 7 bases and V 8 bases, and 12 bases lay outside the gene matches. CDR3 nucleotide sequence: TGTGCCAGCTTCCCCGGGACAGGGTATTTGAATGAGCAGTTCTTC. It specifies CASFPGTGYLNEQFF. Using reference TRBV11-1 and TRBJ2-1 for the parts outside the CDR3, the full variable domain is EAEVAQSPRYKITEKSQAVAFWCDPISGHATLYWYRQILGQGPELLVQFQDESVVDDSQLPKDRFSAERLKGVDSTLKIQPAELGDSAMYLCASFPGTGYLNEQFFGPGTRLTVL.

The chain couples TRBV18 to TRBJ2-7; 14 bases fit TRBD2. Germline lookup yields CDR1 KGHSH and CDR2 LQKENI. CDR3 length: 19 residues. Trimming at V came to 8 bases and at J to 2 bases, leaving 17 bases not matched to a gene. CDR3 coding DNA: TGTGCCAGCCCCCGCGGCAGACTAGCGGGGGGGCATTTGCCCTACGAGCAGTACTTC. Protein: CASPRGRLAGGHLPYEQYF. The full variable domain, its missing parts supplied by reference TRBV18 and TRBJ2-7, is NAGVMQNPRHLVRRRGQEARLRCSPMKGHSHVYWYRQLPEEGLKFMVYLQKENIIDESGMPKERFSAEFPKEGPSILRIQQVVRGDSAAYFCASPRGRLAGGHLPYEQYFGPGTRLTVT.

The chain employs TRBV6-5 and TRBJ2-3, with D tentatively TRBD1 (5 bases). Trimming took off 1 base at V and 6 bases at J, with 11 bases between the two ends. Germline CDR1 MNHEY, CDR2 SVGAGI. The CDR3 loop spans 14 amino acids. CDR3 residues: CASSYWQGIDTQYF. The CDR3 region has the DNA TGTGCCAGCAGTTACTGGCAGGGAATTGATACGCAGTATTTT.

The gene calls are TRBV10-1 and TRBJ2-7; the match to TRBD2 covers 9 bases. This CDR3 region has 14 residues. The trim removed 3 bases at V and 5 bases at J, leaving 5 bases unmatched. Germline CDR1 is WNHNN and CDR2 is SYGVQD (reference sequence). CDR3 coding DNA: TGCGCCAGCAGTGACCCGGGACTAGCACACGAGCAGTACTTC. This encodes CASSDPGLAHEQYF.

The chain couples TRBV9 to TRBJ1-1; no firm D call. The germline V and J ends were trimmed by 2 bases and 1 base, with 6 bases remaining between them. This CDR3 has 13 amino acids. Per germline, CDR1 SGDLS and CDR2 YYNGEE. In nucleotides, the CDR3 is TGTGCCAGCAGCGTCTCCCCGAACACTGAAGCTTTCTTT. It specifies CASSVSPNTEAFF.

The genes are TRBV5-1 and TRBJ2-7; a possible D gene is TRBD2 (6 bases). The CDR3 is made up of 15 amino acids. Trimming cost V 4 bases and J 3 bases, with 17 bases left between them. Germline CDR1 SGHRS, CDR2 YFSETQ. The CDR3 DNA reads TGCGCCAGCAGCCCCGCGGGCGGGGCCCACTACGAGCAGTACTTC. Translating gives CASSPAGGAHYEQYF. The full variable domain, its missing parts supplied by reference TRBV5-1 and TRBJ2-7, is KAGVTQTPRYLIKTRGQQVTLSCSPISGHRSVSWYQQTPGQGLQFLFEYFSETQRNKGNFPGRFSGRQFSNSRSEMNVSTLELGDSALYLCASSPAGGAHYEQYFGPGTRLTVT.

V gene TRBV30 combines with J gene TRBJ2-1; 13 bases match TRBD2. Germline CDR1 and CDR2: GTSNPN and SVGIG (reference sequence). V was clipped by 2 bases and J by 11 bases; unmatched bases: 12. The CDR3 runs 16 residues. CDR3 sequence: CAWSTAGLAGTSKQFF. In DNA, the CDR3 is TGTGCCTGGAGTACCGCGGGACTAGCGGGGACATCGAAGCAGTTCTTC.

This clone was seen more than once but under ten times. The chain is built from TRBV5-5 and TRBJ2-7; 11 nucleotides align to TRBD2. The CDR3 has 15 amino acids. Trimming cost V 1 base and J 7 bases; bases outside gene matches: 7. Germline-derived CDR1 and CDR2 are SGHKS and YYEKEE (reference sequence). CDR3 sequence reads: CASSLTLAGGGEQYF. The CDR3 nucleotides read TGTGCCAGCAGCTTGACGCTAGCGGGAGGAGGGGAGCAGTACTTC. Full variable domain (missing parts from reference TRBV5-5 and TRBJ2-7): DAGVTQSPTHLIKTRGQQVTLRCSPISGHKSVSWYQQVLGQGPQFIFQYYEKEERGRGNFPDRFSARQFPNYSSELNVNALLLGDSALYLCASSLTLAGGGEQYFGPGTRLTVT.

V is TRBV13 and J is TRBJ2-4; D not resolved. Germline CDR1 and CDR2: PRHDT and FYEKMQ (reference sequence). V lost 5 bases and J lost 1, with 6 bases in between. This CDR3 is built from 13 residues. The CDR3 nucleotides read TGTGCCAGCAGCGGAGACGCCAAAAACATTCAGTACTTC. This translates into CASSGDAKNIQYF.

The chain links TRBV7-8 to TRBJ2-7; D may be TRBD1 (6 bases). CDR3 size: 16 residues. Germline CDR1 reads SGHVS; CDR2 reads FQNEAQ. V gave up 5 bases and J gave up 2 bases, with 19 bases separating them. CDR3 DNA: TGTGCCAGCAGCCCTGATGGACAGTATGGGGCCTACGAGCAGTACTTC. Protein product: CASSPDGQYGAYEQYF.

The chain joins TRBV7-8 to TRBJ2-1; TRBD2 aligns across 14 bases. V gave up 0 bases and J gave up 10 bases; unmatched junction bases: 5. CDR1 is SGHVS, CDR2 FQNEAQ, per germline. The CDR3 runs to 16 residues. The CDR3 region has the DNA TGTGCCAGCAGCTTAGCGGGGACTAGCGGGGGCCCAGAGCAGTTCTTC. It encodes CASSLAGTSGGPEQFF.

The rearrangement uses TRBV30 and TRBJ2-3, with D perhaps TRBD1 (5 bases). V dropped 3 bases and J dropped 1 base, with 29 bases sitting between them. There are 20 residues in the CDR3. CDR1 and CDR2 (germline): GTSNPN, SVGIG (reference sequence). Here the CDR3 DNA reads TGTGCCTGGAGCCTAACTCAATACAGGCTTGATTCGGATCGCACAGATACGCAGTATTTT. Its translation: CAWSLTQYRLDSDRTDTQYF.